Given below is one T cell receptor beta chain in context. Its antigen remains undetermined. Base qualities are not recorded, but no much larger clone differs from it by a single base. To prepare the library, 5' RACE was applied. Sequencer: Illumina HiSeq 2000. Template switching introduced a universal primer binding site; the final cDNA contained a unique molecular identifier, enabling accurate counting of TCR cDNA molecules. First-strand cDNA for TCR alpha and beta chains was synthesized from specific primers in the conserved constant-segment region. To control for contamination, every cDNA library carried two barcodes: a SMART-Mk sample barcode plus Illumina barcodes. TruSeq adapter sequences, together with Illumina sample barcodes, were added in two successive PCR steps. TCR alpha and beta cDNA libraries were sequenced on the Illumina HiSeq platform with custom primers. Per the source publication's procedure: MiGEC was used to process raw reads and extract unique molecular identifiers, and MiXCR was used to find CDR3 positions. For each individual, recombination models were inferred using an EM algorithm with the repgenHMM and IGoR tools. Shared clonotypes were analyzed with the tcR package in R, and sharing was normalized by the product of cloneset sizes. To study raw recombination without the effects of thymic and clonal selection, out-of-frame nonproductive sequences were analyzed. The public reads were reanalyzed by TCRdb: fastp trimming at Q25, MiXCR alignment, in-frame beta chains only. Entries are consolidated by CDR3 protein sequence, retaining the most common genes and DNA. The authors' filters were not applied to this entry. The sample table lists around 490,000 distinct CDR3 sequences, approximately 20% of them with a count of one. The ten largest account for approximately 0.5% of the sample.

These data are taken from a study of identical twins (dated by TCRdb to about 2016). About the study as a whole: To test whether fetal clonotypes persist, the study used deep sequencing on TCR alpha and beta repertoires from monozygotic twins, unrelated adults of various ages, and cord blood. To rule out contamination, the twin experiments were replicated at different times with different library preparation protocols.

Only healthy Caucasian donors were included. Three pairs of female monozygotic twins, all aged roughly 18 to 30 years, were included in the twin cohort. Positive isolation kits from Invitrogen were used to isolate the CD4+ and CD8+ T cell populations. General study outcomes and caveats: Recombination models systematically underestimated out-of-frame TCR alpha sharing in monozygotic twins but agreed with sharing between unrelated individuals. Compared with coincidental sharing between unrelated individuals, an excess of low generation-probability sequences was observed among out-of-frame TCR alpha sequences shared between twins. Fewer insertions were carried by abundant cord blood beta clonotypes; a weaker similar trend was observed in young adult naive repertoires, while no such trend was observed in memory repertoires. The excess sharing between twins in beta out-of-frame sequences was weaker because fewer shared sequences reduced the signal-to-noise ratio. Invariant T cells such as MAIT and iNKT could partly confound zero-insertion analyses, although diverse VJ usage argued against such confounding for most clonotypes. Because the same donors could not be followed over many years, conclusions were based on cross-sectional statistical analysis.

The junction shows trimming of 4 bases on V and 4 bases on J, and the gene matches do not reach 6 bases of it. The CDR3 spans 14 residues, from the cysteine through the phenylalanine. The CDR3 DNA has 42 bases and is translated from base 1. This sample was also put to use in a study of yellow fever vaccine responses in identical twins. As noted in the second study: The authors reported that the T cell response to vaccination in identical twins appeared partly convergent and partly personalized. In the study, vaccine-responding T cell clones were precisely tracked in identical twins.

This receptor was taken from a woman between 18 and 29 years old in good health. The sequenced sample consisted of CD4+ T cells sorted from blood. The chain is assembled from TRBV12-3 or TRBV12-4 and TRBJ1-2, and TRBD1 aligns with 7 junction nucleotides. CDR3 loop: CASSSDRDFYGYTF. Read as DNA, the sequence is TGTGCCAGCAGTTCCGACAGGGACTTCTATGGCTACACCTTC.